The entry that follows covers one T cell receptor (beta chain) sequence. The target antigen is unknown. This table comes from immunoSEQ multiplex PCR, and its TCRdb copy is limited to in-frame clones, with some not included. This table holds fewer than 150,000 clones, approximately 86% found once. The sample originates from a study of T cell responses to AZD1222 COVID-19 vaccine. Study-level points and caveats: The donors showed a predominance of white British ancestry and of females, with possible underestimation of clonal diversity.

Sequencing was performed on peripheral blood, taken on day 0 of AZD1222 vaccination. This TCR was recovered from an adult in good health.

CDR3 protein: CASSPPAPGQYF. CDR3 coding DNA: TGTGCCAGCAGCCCCCCCGCCCCCGGGCAGTACTTC. V usage is TRBV6-2 or TRBV6-3 and J usage is TRBJ2-7; D uncertain. CDR1 and CDR2 (germline): MNHEY, SVGEGT. Deletions cut 6 bases from V and 9 bases from J, with 15 bases between. The CDR3 is 12 amino acids.